The 23 T cell receptor beta chains in this list originate from one sample, sequenced in a study of shared clonotypes between healthy human individuals. The table came from immunoSEQ multiplex PCR; TCRdb's copy has only in-frame clones and leaves some out. The sample consists of hundreds of thousands of clones, over 60% of them appearing once. The sequenced material came from PBMCs. The source of these receptors is a woman in her forties in good health. Some clones in this sample may be carry-over from other donors' samples.

V and J are TRBV28 and TRBJ2-7; 7 bases map to TRBD2. CDR3 length: 13 residues. Germline V gene data show CDR1 as MDHEN and CDR2 as SYDVKM. The V gene end was trimmed by 8 bases and the J gene end by 2 bases; junction bases not matched to a gene: 6. The CDR3 reads CASGGGRAYEQYF. The CDR3 bases are TGTGCCAGCGGGGGAGGGAGGGCCTACGAGCAGTACTTC.

This clone was picked up a small number of times. The genes are TRBV28 and TRBJ2-3; the D gene is possibly TRBD1 (6 bases). The CDR3 totals 13 residues. Trimming removed 10 bases at V and 2 bases at J, with 13 bases between. Germline V gene sequence: CDR1 MDHEN, CDR2 SYDVKM. In DNA, the CDR3 is TGTGCCATCCTCGGACAGATCACAGATACGCAGTATTTT. It codes for CAILGQITDTQYF.

This chain joins TRBV19 and TRBJ1-5, with D maybe TRBD1 (6 bases). CDR3 size: 16 residues. The germline gives CDR1 LNHDA, CDR2 SQIVND (reference sequence). V lost 3 bases to trimming and J lost 2 bases, with 14 bases between them. CDR3 sequence: CASSIGGARRNQPQHF. CDR3 nucleotides: TGTGCCAGTAGTATCGGGGGGGCTAGGCGCAATCAGCCCCAGCATTTT.

The chain couples TRBV30 to TRBJ2-1, with 7 bases identical to TRBD2. The V segment lost 2 bases and the J segment 9 bases; nucleotides outside the gene matches: 7. Germline V gene sequence: CDR1 GTSNPN, CDR2 SVGIG (reference sequence). The CDR3 sequence is 13 residues long. The CDR3 DNA follows: TGTGCCTGGAGTAGAGATAAGCGGGGTGAGCAGTTCTTC. This gives the protein CAWSRDKRGEQFF.

Concerning this clone: This specimen includes other DNA sequences encoding the same CDR3. The rearrangement links TRBV28 to TRBJ2-3; 8 bases line up with TRBD1. The CDR3 is made up of 14 amino acids. The junction had 3 bases not matched to a gene; V was cut back by 5 bases and J by 2 bases. Germline V lookup: CDR1 MDHEN, CDR2 SYDVKM. In nucleotides, the CDR3 is TGTGCCAGCAGTATTCAGGGGGCCACAGATACGCAGTATTTT. Amino acid sequence: CASSIQGATDTQYF.

The V call is TRBV9, the J call TRBJ1-1; D call uncertain. Germline loops: CDR1 SGDLS, CDR2 YYNGEE. This CDR3 has 14 residues. V shed 4 bases and J shed 3 bases, with 13 bases lying between them. In DNA, the CDR3 is TGTGCCAGCAGCCTCTCATGGGGAGACACTGAAGCTTTCTTT. This sequence encodes CASSLSWGDTEAFF.

CDR3 nucleotide sequence: TGTGCCAGCAGCGCAGGAACGGGGCTCAGGTACGAGCAGTACTTC. Protein product: CASSAGTGLRYEQYF. The rearrangement uses TRBV9 and TRBJ2-7; D possibly uses TRBD1 or TRBD2 (5 bases each). The CDR3 totals 15 residues. Per the germline V gene, CDR1 is SGDLS and CDR2 is YYNGEE. The V gene lost 3 bases and the J gene lost 4 bases, with 17 bases spanning the gap.

The V call is TRBV4-2, the J call TRBJ1-4, with TRBD1 as a possible D gene (5 bases). The CDR3 has 15 amino acids. Trimming took off 4 bases at V and 0 bases at J, with 9 bases between the two ends. Germline CDR1 is LGHNA and CDR2 is YNFKEQ. CDR3 region: CASSREQATNEKLFF. CDR3 coding DNA: TGTGCCAGCAGCCGGGAACAGGCAACTAATGAAAAACTGTTTTTT.

The chain links TRBV7-2 to TRBJ2-7; no reliable D call. Deletions cut 5 bases from V and 1 base from J, with 15 bases between. The CDR3 has 15 amino acids. Per germline, CDR1 SGHTA and CDR2 FQGNSA. CDR3 residues: CASSPRGMKSYEQYF. The DNA of the CDR3 is TGTGCCAGCAGCCCAAGAGGCATGAAATCCTACGAGCAGTACTTC.

The rearrangement joins TRBV7-9 to TRBJ2-2; 7 bases are shared with TRBD2. Trimming removed 5 bases from V and 1 base from J; junction bases left unmatched: 7. Per germline, CDR1 SEHNR and CDR2 FQNEAQ (reference sequence). This CDR3 has 16 residues. This chain's CDR3 is CASSGTSALNTGELFF. In nucleotides, the CDR3 is TGTGCCAGCAGCGGAACTAGCGCGCTGAACACCGGGGAGCTGTTTTTT.

V is TRBV2 and J is TRBJ1-1; 7 positions agree with TRBD1. CDR1 is SNHLY, CDR2 FYNNEI, per germline. Trimming removed 3 bases from V and 3 bases from J; junction bases left unmatched: 4. The CDR3 is made up of 14 amino acids. The CDR3 reads CASSETGRDTEAFF. CDR3 nucleotide sequence: TGTGCCAGCAGTGAGACAGGGCGGGACACTGAAGCTTTCTTT. The complete variable domain, with remaining parts taken from reference TRBV2 and TRBJ1-1, reads EPEVTQTPSHQVTQMGQEVILRCVPISNHLYFYWYRQILGQKVEFLVSFYNNEISEKSEIFDDQFSVERPDGSNFTLKIRSTKLEDSAMYFCASSETGRDTEAFFGQGTRLTVV.

V usage is TRBV18 and J usage is TRBJ2-7, with D possibly being TRBD1 (5 bases). This CDR3 has 15 amino acids. V was shortened by 2 bases and J by 2 bases, with 13 bases between the two germline ends. Looked up from germline, CDR1 is KGHSH and CDR2 is LQKENI. CDR3 residues: CASSPSSWGPYEQYF. The CDR3 coding sequence is TGTGCCAGCTCACCATCCAGCTGGGGCCCCTACGAGCAGTACTTC.

The V gene is TRBV18, the J gene TRBJ2-5, with 7 bases lining up with TRBD2. CDR1 and CDR2 from the germline V gene are KGHSH and LQKENI. The CDR3 is made up of 14 amino acids. The V and J ends lost 6 bases and 1 base, in that order; junction bases with no gene match: 5. The CDR3 reads CASSPGLIQETQYF. CDR3 coding DNA: TGTGCCAGCTCGCCGGGACTAATCCAAGAGACCCAGTACTTC.

V and J are TRBV5-1 and TRBJ2-1, with 12 bases lining up with TRBD1. J lost 7 bases, V lost 4 bases, and 9 bases had no gene match. CDR3 length equals 16 residues. Looked up from germline, CDR1 is SGHRS and CDR2 is YFSETQ. The CDR3 nucleotides read TGCGCCAGCAGCCCCATGGGGGACAGGGGGCCGAATGAGCAGTTCTTC. Protein sequence: CASSPMGDRGPNEQFF.

This clone was observed at least ten times. The chain recombines TRBV10-3 with TRBJ2-1; D unclear. Per germline, CDR1 ENHRY and CDR2 SYGVKD. V lost 6 bases to trimming and J lost 10 bases, with 10 bases between them. This CDR3 contains 11 residues. The DNA for the CDR3 is TGTGCCATCAGCCGTACCTCCGAGCAGTTCTTC. Protein sequence: CAISRTSEQFF.

This clone occurred a few times. The chain joins TRBV2 to TRBJ2-7; D may match TRBD1 or TRBD2 (5 bases each). CDR3 length equals 14 residues. V lost 10 bases and J 6 bases, leaving 22 bases between the germline ends. CDR1 and CDR2 from the germline V gene are SNHLY and FYNNEI. In DNA, the CDR3 is TGTGCCACCAGGGATGGACTCCTTTGGCGCGAGCAGTACTTC. This encodes CATRDGLLWREQYF.

The rearrangement uses TRBV15 and TRBJ2-5; 9 nucleotides line up with TRBD1. The CDR3 is made up of 16 amino acids. Looked up from germline, CDR1 is LNHNV and CDR2 is YYDKDF (reference sequence). V shed 2 bases and J 5 bases; nucleotides not matched to a gene: 9. The CDR3 bases are TGTGCCACCAGCAGACTTTGGGGACAGGGCAGGGAGACCCAGTACTTC. Translated: CATSRLWGQGRETQYF.

In the case of this clone: Other DNA sequences in the same sample also yield this CDR3. This chain joins TRBV27 and TRBJ2-6; the D is unclear. The CDR3 is 13 residues long. The germline V gene encodes CDR1 MNHEY and CDR2 SMNVEV (reference sequence). The V and J ends lost 8 bases and 0 bases respectively, with 5 bases between them. For the CDR3, the DNA is TGTGCCAGCTCGATCTCTGGGGCCAACGTCCTGACTTTC. This sequence encodes CASSISGANVLTF.

The rearrangement uses TRBV2 and TRBJ2-2, with D possibly matching TRBD1 (5 bases). Germline loops: CDR1 SNHLY, CDR2 FYNNEI. V dropped 4 bases and J dropped 5 bases, with 14 bases sitting between them. The CDR3 extends over 15 amino acids. CDR3 region: CASSGAGRRTGELFF. The DNA of the CDR3 is TGTGCCAGCAGTGGGGCAGGGCGTCGAACCGGGGAGCTGTTTTTT.

The gene calls are TRBV19 and TRBJ1-5; no definite D call. V was shortened by 3 bases and J by 2 bases, with 8 bases between the two germline ends. CDR3 size: 14 residues. Per germline, CDR1 LNHDA and CDR2 SQIVND (reference sequence). This CDR3 reads CASSIGQRNQPQHF. The CDR3, as DNA: TGTGCCAGTAGTATCGGCCAGCGCAATCAGCCCCAGCATTTT.

The count of this clone is one. V usage is TRBV10-3 and J usage is TRBJ2-7; 7 bases are shared with TRBD2. The J segment lost 6 bases and the V segment lost 4 bases, leaving 15 bases of the junction unmatched. The V gene's germline CDR1 is ENHRY and CDR2 SYGVKD. This CDR3 has 16 residues. CDR3 sequence (DNA): TGTGCCATCAGTGCCGTTTGGGGGGAGGGAGTCTCCGAGCAGTACTTC. Translating it yields CAISAVWGEGVSEQYF.

This clone was observed a handful of times. The chain carries TRBV4-2 and TRBJ2-6, with D tentatively TRBD2 (5 bases). The length of the CDR3 is 16 residues. The V gene lost 2 bases and the J gene lost 0 bases, with 8 bases spanning the gap. Germline CDR1 reads LGHNA; CDR2 reads YNFKEQ. The CDR3 spells CASSQNSGSGANVLTF. The DNA of the CDR3 is TGTGCCAGCAGCCAAAACAGCGGCTCTGGGGCCAACGTCCTGACTTTC.

As for this clone: This likely traces to a read error, being one base from a far larger clone. The chain has TRBV4-3 and TRBJ2-7, with a possible D match to TRBD2 (6 bases). Looked up from germline, CDR1 is LGHNA and CDR2 is YSLEER. The CDR3 extends over 15 amino acids. DNA of the CDR3: TGCGCCAGCAGCCAAGAGATCGGGAGTTCCGGCGAGCGGTACTTC. This gives the protein CASSQEIGSSGERYF.